The entry that follows covers one TCR beta chain sequence. This clone's antigen is unknown. Base-call qualities are not available, and no considerably larger clone is one nucleotide away. No treatment had been received by any patient before thyroid surgery. Using T-cell receptor beta sequencing, the study looked back at clinical samples from patients collected from the early 2010s to the late 2010s. These data belong to a study of metastatic and nonmetastatic thyroid tumors (TCRdb year 2020). For the wider study: Repertoires were compared across peripheral blood and tumor or nodule tissue samples from malignant and benign thyroid patients.

The protocol used for the library was PCR. The reads were generated on an Illumina HiSeq 4000. High-throughput sequencing was used to profile the TCR beta-chain CDR3 region of every patient. The study's processing was this. CDR3 differences across clinicopathological groups were used to build a classifier for discriminating distant-metastatic papillary thyroid cancer patients. To measure repertoire diversity the researchers used the Shannon index, while the Morisita-Horn index served to gauge how similar the tumor and blood repertoires were. The raw public data were reprocessed by TCRdb itself: fastp quality trimming at Q25, MiXCR clonotype calling, in-frame beta chains only. These V and J calls derive from TCRdb rather than the authors' analysis. This sample is represented by roughly 34,000 clones; approximately 31% of them were singletons. The top ten constitute more than 15% of the sample. What the research found in general, with its limitations: TCR beta diversity was reported as significantly higher in malignant tumors than in benign nodules, in both blood and tumor samples.

The CDR3 sequence holds 17 residues, the cysteine and phenylalanine included. The retained sequence is limited to the CDR3, 51 bases, with the frame set at the first base. The germline V gene yields MGHRA for CDR1 and YSYEKL for CDR2. The V and J ends are trimmed by 4 bases and 4 bases, leaving 22 bases between them. The TCR was taken from a female donor with papillary thyroid cancer or a benign thyroid nodule (not recorded which). Some clones in this sample may be carry-over from other donors' samples. This sequence uses TRBV4-1 and TRBJ2-5; a confident D gene designation cannot be given. Sequenced sample: tumor tissue. CDR3 reads: CASSPRASVQYGETQYF. The sequenced DNA is TGCGCCAGCAGCCCAAGGGCCAGTGTGCAATACGGAGAGACCCAGTACTTC.